These T cell receptor beta chains were read from a single sample in a study of T cells in Graves' hyperthyroidism and ophthalmopathy. Using its own MiXCR run on the multiplex PCR reads, TCRdb lists one record per CDR3 protein. The table has about 200,000 distinct CDR3 sequences, about 16% seen once. The sample was blood. These TCRs come from a man aged 35 to 55 with Graves' hyperthyroidism. The CDR3 runs from the conserved cysteine through the conserved F or W. A D gene is named only where the DNA matches it firmly. The size field is filled for only some rows; it gives once, few, many or a size class.

J gene: TRBJ1-2; D gene: -; V gene: TRBV25-1; clone size: -; CDR3 DNA: TGTGCCAGCGCTCGACCTAACTATGGCTACACCTTC; CDR3 protein: CASARPNYGYTF
J gene: TRBJ2-2; D gene: -; V gene: TRBV18; clone size: many; CDR3 DNA: TGTGCCAGCTCACAGGCGACAGTCTCGAACACCGGGGAGCTGTTTTTT; CDR3 protein: CASSQATVSNTGELFF
J gene: TRBJ2-7; D gene: TRBD1; V gene: TRBV27; clone size: many; CDR3 DNA: TGTGCCAGCAGTCGACAGGGGGCCAAAACCTACGAGCAGTACTTC; CDR3 protein: CASSRQGAKTYEQYF
J gene: TRBJ2-7; D gene: TRBD1; V gene: TRBV11-1; clone size: many; CDR3 DNA: TGTGCCAGCAGCCCCCAACTTCCGGGACAGGGAAGCGAGCAGTACTTC; CDR3 protein: CASSPQLPGQGSEQYF
J gene: TRBJ1-2; D gene: -; V gene: TRBV28; clone size: many; CDR3 DNA: TGTGCCAGCAGTTTAAGGTCAGCCCGCGATGGCTACACCTTC; CDR3 protein: CASSLRSARDGYTF
J gene: TRBJ1-2; D gene: -; V gene: TRBV7-6; clone size: -; CDR3 DNA: TGTGCCAGCAGCCCCAGGGGCAACTATGGCTACACCTTC; CDR3 protein: CASSPRGNYGYTF
J gene: TRBJ2-5; D gene: TRBD2; V gene: TRBV9; clone size: -; CDR3 DNA: TGTGCCAGCAGCCTAGGGACTAGCGGGGGGGCAGAGACCCAGTACTTC; CDR3 protein: CASSLGTSGGAETQYF
J gene: TRBJ2-3; D gene: TRBD2; V gene: TRBV7-2; clone size: many; CDR3 DNA: TGTGCCAGCAGTTTGGCCCCTAGCGGGGGACCAGATACGCAGTATTTT; CDR3 protein: CASSLAPSGGPDTQYF
J gene: TRBJ2-5; D gene: -; V gene: TRBV7-8; clone size: many; CDR3 DNA: TGTGCCAGCAGCACCCAGACAGTAGGAGAGACCCAGTACTTC; CDR3 protein: CASSTQTVGETQYF
J gene: TRBJ1-2; D gene: TRBD1; V gene: TRBV3-1; clone size: many; CDR3 DNA: TGTGCCAGCAGCCAACTTGGGACAGGGACCGGCTACACCTTC; CDR3 protein: CASSQLGTGTGYTF
J gene: TRBJ2-2; D gene: -; V gene: TRBV7-3; clone size: many; CDR3 DNA: TGTGCCAGCAGCTTCGCAGGCGGGGAGCTGTTTTTT; CDR3 protein: CASSFAGGELFF
J gene: TRBJ1-1; D gene: -; V gene: TRBV6-5; clone size: -; CDR3 DNA: TGTGCCAGCAGTTACGATGGCCACACTGAAGCTTTCTTT; CDR3 protein: CASSYDGHTEAFF
J gene: TRBJ1-1; D gene: -; V gene: TRBV5-8; clone size: many; CDR3 DNA: TGTGCCAGCAGCCCCGGGGGGGGCGCGAACACTGAAGCTTTCTTT; CDR3 protein: CASSPGGGANTEAFF
J gene: TRBJ2-2; D gene: -; V gene: TRBV6-6; clone size: many; CDR3 DNA: TGTGCCAGCAGTTACAGGGACCCGAACACCGGGGAGCTGTTTTTT; CDR3 protein: CASSYRDPNTGELFF
J gene: TRBJ2-2; D gene: TRBD1; V gene: TRBV3-1; clone size: -; CDR3 DNA: TGTGCCAGCAGCCAAGAAGGGACAGGGTCCGGGGAGCTGTTTTTT; CDR3 protein: CASSQEGTGSGELFF
J gene: TRBJ2-5; D gene: -; V gene: TRBV11-3; clone size: many; CDR3 DNA: TGTGCCAGCAGCTTAGGCGGGCAGGGATACGGAGAGACCCAGTACTTC; CDR3 protein: CASSLGGQGYGETQYF
J gene: TRBJ2-4; D gene: TRBD1; V gene: TRBV12-3/TRBV12-4; clone size: many; CDR3 DNA: TGTGCCAGCAGTGAGGACAGGGGGGGGACTATTGCCAAAAACATTCAGTACTTC; CDR3 protein: CASSEDRGGTIAKNIQYF
J gene: TRBJ2-6; D gene: -; V gene: TRBV5-8; clone size: -; CDR3 DNA: TGTGCCAGCAGCTTGGCCGCCAACTCTGGGGCCAACGTCCTGACTTTC; CDR3 protein: CASSLAANSGANVLTF
J gene: TRBJ2-1; D gene: TRBD1; V gene: TRBV20-1; clone size: many; CDR3 DNA: TGCAGTGCTATGCTGGGACAGGAGGTGGGTGAGCAGTTCTTC; CDR3 protein: CSAMLGQEVGEQFF
J gene: TRBJ1-3; D gene: -; V gene: TRBV7-9; clone size: -; CDR3 DNA: TGTGCCAGCAGCTTAGGGACCATCGGAAACACCATATATTTT; CDR3 protein: CASSLGTIGNTIYF
J gene: TRBJ2-3; D gene: -; V gene: TRBV6-1; clone size: -; CDR3 DNA: TGTGCCAGCTCTCTACAGGAAGGTTATACGCAGTATTTT; CDR3 protein: CASSLQEGYTQYF
J gene: TRBJ1-1; D gene: -; V gene: TRBV30; clone size: many; CDR3 DNA: TGTGCCTGGAGTGTAGGACAAGGGAGTGGAGCTTTCTTT; CDR3 protein: CAWSVGQGSGAFF
J gene: TRBJ1-1; D gene: -; V gene: TRBV5-1; clone size: many; CDR3 DNA: TGCGCCAGCAGCTTGGTAGAGGGGGACACTGAAGCTTTCTTT; CDR3 protein: CASSLVEGDTEAFF
J gene: TRBJ1-1; D gene: -; V gene: TRBV6-2/TRBV6-3; clone size: many; CDR3 DNA: TGTGCCAGCAACCACCTGGCCCAGAACACTGAAGCTTTCTTT; CDR3 protein: CASNHLAQNTEAFF
J gene: TRBJ2-3; D gene: -; V gene: TRBV5-6; clone size: many; CDR3 DNA: TGTGCCAGCAGCCCTTACTCCACAGATACGCAGTATTTT; CDR3 protein: CASSPYSTDTQYF
J gene: TRBJ2-3; D gene: -; V gene: TRBV27; clone size: many; CDR3 DNA: TGTGCCAGCAGTGGGGTCGCCTCTAGCACAGATACGCAGTATTTT; CDR3 protein: CASSGVASSTDTQYF
J gene: TRBJ1-1; D gene: -; V gene: TRBV7-2; clone size: many; CDR3 DNA: TGTGCCAGCAGCTTATCCTGGGACACTGAAGCTTTCTTT; CDR3 protein: CASSLSWDTEAFF